Reported below is one TCR beta chain. The data stem from a study of blood T cell repertoires in COVID-19. Profiled with immunoSEQ multiplex PCR; TCRdb holds only in-frame clones, not every one. The table lists approximately 150,000 clones, about 85% of them singletons. Specimen: peripheral blood. This clonotype originated in a man between 40 and 49 years old with acute or convalescent COVID-19.

CDR3 in DNA: TGTGCCAGCAGCCTGCTTTGGGCCGCCGAGCAGTACTTC. Translated: CASSLLWAAEQYF. The chain recombines TRBV5-5 with TRBJ2-7; D gene ambiguous. Per germline, CDR1 SGHKS and CDR2 YYEKEE (reference sequence). This CDR3 contains 13 residues. V was shortened by 4 bases and J by 6 bases, with 14 bases between the two germline ends.